This T cell receptor beta chain is from a study of cytomegalovirus exposure and HLA in healthy donors (dated by TCRdb to the late 2010s). For the study in its entirety: In an earlier analysis of roughly 590 of the donors, roughly 300 Gb of sequence data and some 120 million unique TCR beta sequences from about 179 million T cells were reported. Roughly 300 gigabases of sequencing data and around 85 million unique TCR sequences made up an early release that covered some 640 HLA-typed donors. Among the roughly 380 genotyped donors, approximately 76% belonged to the genetic ancestry cluster associated with self-reported Caucasian donors. The study aimed to test whether cataloging public T cell receptors could reveal signatures of past pathogen exposure. Using immunosequencing, the study profiled T cell repertoires from 550 to 750 subjects and related those repertoires to cytomegalovirus serostatus. In addition to the first cohort of roughly 700 subjects, a separate validation cohort of around 110 different subjects was used. To predict cytomegalovirus infection status, the study combined high-throughput TCR immunosequencing, statistical association of individual TCRs with disease status, and machine learning. A later analysis re-analyzed previously published TCR beta repertoires from 660 or so donors and added high-resolution HLA genotyping to study TCR occurrence patterns. Rather than drawing on any new phenotypic data, the later analysis identified candidate immune exposures from TCR beta sequences and the way those sequences occurred across donors. To decide whether each TCR beta V gene segment behaved as functional or pseudogenic, an earlier analysis of approximately 620 of the donors relied on high-throughput TCR beta sequencing. Donor age, sex, ethnicity and CMV serostatus were collected together with the repertoire data. Genome-wide SNP genotypes for about 65% of the 666 donors were used in a later genetic analysis, which treated that subset as a discovery cohort. All discovery cohort repertoires had been generated using a single sequencing platform. HLA typing covered class I and class II loci at four-digit resolution. The number of donors typed differed by locus, with about 620-630 for A, B, C, DRB1 and DQB1, over 500 for DQA1, approximately 580 for DPA1, and about 450 for DPB1. Four or five DR-DQ haplotypes were handled as single units for association and clustering because linkage in the cohort was strong. Among under 450 genotyped donors of the cohort, an average of approximately 240,000 unique TCR beta nucleotide sequences were sequenced per donor, 15% to 20% of them non-productive. Broad study findings and their caveats: The classifier was reported to diagnose cytomegalovirus status with high specificity and sensitivity in both the original and validation cohorts. Linkage disequilibrium might explain the correlated functional status among segregating V segments, but an unknown experimental factor could not be excluded. While some public TCRs were present in many individuals, most TCR sequences turned up only very rarely across donors. The authors suggested that the approach could potentially be extended to other disease states and immunological phenotypes. The sequencing pipeline was judged likely to have produced a cluster of highly shared sequence variants as a technical artifact. CMV serostatus was the only immune exposure information available for the cohort. The cohort was sequenced for TCR beta chains only, and without alpha or paired-chain data the features that could be detected were limited. Sequencing depth was assumed to be roughly uniform across donors in the presence/absence analyses, though that assumption may not hold. V-gene and J-gene trimming of TCR beta chains was associated with a missense DCLRE1C variant in a later genetic analysis, and the association was replicated in an independent cohort. In a later analysis, the rate of TCR association differed among HLA loci, with DRB1 alleles having the most associated TCRs and HLA-C alleles having the fewest. A total of 164 TCR beta chains were listed by the study as associated with cytomegalovirus. Compared with the approximately 710-donor mean, donors in an Asian-associated ancestry cluster had fewer N-insertions in productive TCRs, according to a later genetic analysis. A later analysis found that HLA-associated TCR beta chains were more clonally expanded and had lower generation probabilities than equally common non-associated chains. HLA typing was unavailable for some donors at each locus, so association tests used only the typed subset. A few of the identified cytomegalovirus-associated TCR beta chains were confirmed in vitro to be specific for cytomegalovirus antigens. Because the 87-base-pair reads could not distinguish some IMGT-functional V segments, including TRBV6-2 and TRBV6-3, those segments were excluded. A later analysis reported that several top co-occurrence clusters appeared linked to parvovirus B19, influenza, CMV and Epstein-Barr virus. A later analysis associated about 17,000 TCR beta sequences with specific HLA alleles at a false discovery rate of 0.05. A further reported finding was that TCR beta sequences accurately predicted the HLA-A and HLA-B alleles for most subjects in the first cohort. When HLA alleles, especially DR and DQ, strongly co-occurred, TCR associations were difficult to assign to individual alleles. An earlier analysis of approximately 500 of the donors showed that most TCR beta V segments appeared in productive rearrangements either about 87% or about 30% of the time, which broadly matched IMGT annotations. Because counts were too low, 15 to 20 rarely observed V segments, including chromosome 9 orphons, were excluded from the earlier analysis of a few hundred of the donors. A later analysis found that most CMV-associated TCR beta chains appeared HLA-restricted, with HLA associations seemingly driven largely by CMV exposure.

In total, roughly 670 healthy bone marrow donors made up the cohort. At the time of sampling, all cohort members were nominally healthy, though unrecorded immune exposures were likely present. The donor was CMV seronegative and belonged to the group of over 350 seronegative cohort members. Each donor provided a peripheral blood sample, and peripheral blood mononuclear cells were used for TCR beta sequencing. Genomic DNA was extracted from the blood cell samples with the Qiagen DNeasy Blood Extraction Kit. A word on this clone: This clone's antigen is unknown. Base qualities are not provided; no much larger clone lies one nucleotide away.

At the junction V is shortened by 5 bases and J by 3 bases, with 12 bases in between. According to the germline V gene, CDR1 reads SGHRS and CDR2 reads YFSETQ. The CDR3 measures 13 amino acids from cysteine to phenylalanine. Only the CDR3 portion is preserved as DNA: 39 bases, with reading frame beginning at the first base. Libraries were made using the immunoSEQ multiplex PCR assay. A mixture of 60 forward primers for TCR Vbeta segments and 13 reverse primers for TCR Jbeta segments was used in the multiplex PCR. The CDR3 region of rearranged TCR beta genes was amplified from genomic DNA with a multiplex PCR assay. Amplified TCR beta libraries were sequenced as 87-base-pair reads on the Illumina HiSeq System. The study's processing was this. In a later analysis, around 80 million unique TCR beta chains were counted across the approximately 670 repertoires, and approximately 11 million of these chains were shared by at least two donors. Raw reads were error-corrected and collapsed into unique sequences by a nearest-neighbor algorithm in which closely related sequences were merged to remove PCR and sequencing errors. To assign V, D and J gene segments, CDR3 sequences were aligned to IMGT reference sequences. For a sequence to be retained, a match of at least six nucleotides was required to both a V gene segment and a J gene segment. A rearrangement counted as productive if the CDR3 had no stop codons and remained in frame with V and J, and every other rearrangement counted as non-productive. CDR3 was defined by IMGT convention, running from the second conserved V-encoded cysteine to the conserved J-encoded phenylalanine. Sequences without an unambiguous match to a single V gene segment were excluded from the earlier analysis of about 600 of the donors. In an earlier analysis of approximately 590 of the donors, V segments were called functional above 56.7% productive rearrangements and were called segregating when the between-donor standard deviation exceeded 5%. A statistical classification framework was developed to diagnose cytomegalovirus status using the catalog of TCR beta chain sequences. V and J gene assignment, in a later analysis, came from comparing TCR nucleotide sequences with IMGT/GENE-DB human TR gene sequences. In a later analysis, CDR3 sequences and most-parsimonious VDJ recombination scenarios were assigned using the TCRdist pipeline. A later analysis defined each TCR beta chain by its CDR3 amino acid sequence plus V-gene family, and excluded reads lacking a unique V-gene family. As a way to deal with suspected cross-contamination and a sequencing artifact, a later analysis dropped 450 to 600 nucleotide sequences that were highly shared and had low generation probability. In a later analysis, a clonal expansion index for each public chain was calculated from normalized within-repertoire ranks of inferred template counts. In a later analysis, generation probabilities were computed using a VDJ recombination model fitted to out-of-frame rearrangements, and the results were checked against IGoR. Hypergeometric tests were used in a later analysis to score TCR-TCR, TCR-HLA and TCR-CMV co-occurrence, with a repertoire-size bias correction applied to the TCR pairs. To estimate false discovery rates, a later analysis permuted the HLA or CMV assignments 20 times. In a later analysis, co-occurring TCRs were grouped with DBSCAN, and TCRdist sequence similarity was added when clustering was performed within HLA-allele-positive subsets. Co-occurrence clustering excluded repertoires with fewer than 30,000 or more than 120,000 public chains, plus five with anomalous nucleotide sharing. What TCRdb holds here is the immuneACCESS table cut down to in-frame rearrangements. Part of the clones is not present; checked against another copy, under half of the missing clones reflect an unresolved V gene, and the others are unexplained. The DNA was the basis for D and trimming; V, J and clone size are from that table. Recorded for this sample are about 240,000 clones; about 85% of them occurred a single time. The ten largest clones add up to around 0.22% of the sample.

Sequencing was carried out using PBMCs. The receptor chain draws on TRBV5-1 and TRBJ2-7, with TRBD2 perhaps the D gene, on 5 matching bases. The origin of this receptor is a girl aged 2-10 years in good health and CMV-seronegative. Read as DNA, the sequence is TGCGCCAGCAGGTCACTGGACTTCTACGAGCAGTACTTC. Its translation is CASRSLDFYEQYF.